The 31 T cell receptor beta chains presented below share a single source sample, sequenced in a study of Ad26.COV2.S vaccination and SARS-CoV-2 variants (dated by TCRdb to the early 2020s). Preparation of the library involved the immunoSEQ multiplex PCR assay. TCRdb provides this immuneACCESS table in a form limited to in-frame rearrangements. Some clones are lacking; in checked studies, under half of them reflect an unresolved V gene, and why the rest are absent is not known. This sample lists around 370,000 clones; about 90% were detected once. Clones ranked in the top ten supply under 4% of the sample. The time point label of this sample denotes: individuals recovered from natural SARS-CoV-2 infection. Sequenced here: peripheral blood, sampled after recovery from COVID-19. Receptors were obtained from a human donor who had recovered from COVID-19.

The gene calls are TRBV27 and TRBJ2-2; 8 bases line up with TRBD1. CDR3 length: 15 amino acids. V was clipped by 5 bases and J by 7 bases; unmatched bases: 9. Per the germline V gene, CDR1 is MNHEY and CDR2 is SMNVEV (reference sequence). CDR3 coding DNA: TGTGCCAGCAGTCCGTGGACAGGGCGGGACGGGGAGCTGTTTTTT. Translating it yields CASSPWTGRDGELFF.

The rearrangement links TRBV7-2 to TRBJ1-1; TRBD1 matches at 7 bases. Germline V gives CDR1 SGHTA, CDR2 FQGNSA. CDR3 size: 15 residues. The J segment lost 1 base and the V segment lost 6 bases, leaving 8 bases of the junction unmatched. CDR3 bases: TGTGCCAGCAGAAACACCTGGACAGGGAACACTGAAGCTTTCTTT. Its translation is CASRNTWTGNTEAFF.

A remark on this clone: The junction departs from germline at one end; a sequencing error may be responsible. The chain couples TRBV2 to TRBJ1-1; unclear D gene. The germline V gene has CDR1 SNHLY and CDR2 FYNNEI. The CDR3 has 15 residues. In nucleotides, the CDR3 is TGTGCCAGCAATGAAGAAAGACGGCAGAACACTGAAGCTTTCTTT. It encodes CASNEERRQNTEAFF.

The CDR3 bases are TGTGCCAGTAGACCCCAGGGAAACACTGAAGCTTTCTTT. It encodes CASRPQGNTEAFF. This sequence joins TRBV19 and TRBJ1-1, with D possibly TRBD1 on 5 matching bases. Trimming left V 6 bases short and J 2 bases short, with 10 bases between. Germline CDR1 reads LNHDA; CDR2 reads SQIVND (reference sequence). The CDR3 covers 13 residues. The variable domain in full, completed from reference TRBV19 and TRBJ1-1, reads DGGITQSPKYLFRKEGQNVTLSCEQNLNHDAMYWYRQDPGQGLRLIYYSQIVNDFQKGDIAEGYSVSREKKESFPLTVTSAQKNPTAFYLCASRPQGNTEAFFGQGTRLTVV.

This rearrangement joins TRBV6-5 to TRBJ2-5, with D hard to call. Per germline, CDR1 MNHEY and CDR2 SVGAGI. This CDR3 comprises 11 residues. V was clipped by 0 bases and J by 8 bases, with 4 bases between them. CDR3 sequence: CASSYSATQYF. CDR3 bases: TGTGCCAGCAGTTACTCGGCCACCCAGTACTTC.

The chain couples TRBV6-4 to TRBJ2-5; 9 bases are a match to TRBD1. Germline CDR1 is MRHNA and CDR2 is SNTAGT. V was pared by 3 bases and J by 5 bases, with 4 bases of the junction left unmatched. This CDR3 contains 14 residues. The CDR3 DNA sequence: TGTGCCAGCAGTGAAGGGACAGGGAGGGAGACCCAGTACTTC. It yields the protein CASSEGTGRETQYF.

This chain links TRBV5-6 with TRBJ1-1; D call uncertain. With 4 bases removed from V and 0 bases from J, the gap between germline ends came to 19 bases. The CDR3 consists of 17 residues. The germline gives CDR1 SGHDT, CDR2 YYEEEE. CDR3 DNA: TGTGCCAGCAGCCCAGCTTGGGCGTCGGAGTTGAACACTGAAGCTTTCTTT. Protein: CASSPAWASELNTEAFF. The full variable domain, with the rest looked up from reference TRBV5-6 and TRBJ1-1, is DAGVTQSPTHLIKTRGQQVTLRCSPKSGHDTVSWYQQALGQGPQFIFQYYEEEERQRGNFPDRFSGHQFPNYSSELNVNALLLGDSALYLCASSPAWASELNTEAFFGQGTRLTVV.

The genes are TRBV5-4 and TRBJ2-7, with a possible D match to TRBD2 (6 bases). Trimming pared 3 bases from V and 3 bases from J, leaving 13 bases between. CDR3 length equals 14 residues. The V gene's germline CDR1 is SGHNT and CDR2 YYREEE (reference sequence). CDR3 bases: TGTGCCAGCAGCTACGGGCCCGGGGGCTACGAGCAGTACTTC. This encodes CASSYGPGGYEQYF.

The rearrangement links TRBV11-2 to TRBJ2-7, with 9 bases that match TRBD1. The CDR3 spans 13 residues. V was clipped by 5 bases and J by 6 bases; unmatched bases: 5. Germline-derived CDR1 and CDR2 are SGHAT and FQNNGV. The CDR3 DNA reads TGTGCCAGCAGCCCGCGACAGGGGGGCGAGCAGTACTTC. Translated, it gives CASSPRQGGEQYF. The full variable domain, rest sourced from reference TRBV11-2 and TRBJ2-7, is EAGVAQSPRYKIIEKRQSVAFWCNPISGHATLYWYQQILGQGPKLLIQFQNNGVVDDSQLPKDRFSAERLKGVDSTLKIQPAKLEDSAVYLCASSPRQGGEQYFGPGTRLTVT.

This clone has only one observation. This sequence joins TRBV6-4 and TRBJ2-7; no clear D. The CDR3 is 14 amino acids. The germline V and J ends were trimmed by 4 bases and 0 bases, with 10 bases remaining between them. Germline V gives CDR1 MRHNA, CDR2 SNTAGT. This chain's CDR3 is CASSAGSGSYEQYF. The CDR3 DNA reads TGTGCCAGCAGTGCAGGTTCCGGCTCCTACGAGCAGTACTTC.

This chain connects TRBV18 to TRBJ1-2; tentatively, D is TRBD1 (6 bases). The CDR3 length is 17 residues. V was cut by 7 bases and J by 4 bases, with 25 bases left in between. CDR1 and CDR2 from the germline V gene are KGHSH and LQKENI. CDR3 in amino acids: CASLARDTNTVGYGYTF. The CDR3 DNA sequence: TGTGCCAGCTTAGCCCGGGACACAAATACCGTAGGCTATGGCTACACCTTC.

This chain joins TRBV7-9 and TRBJ1-1; TRBD1 might be the D (5 bases). V was pared by 1 base and J by 5 bases, with 8 bases between. Germline V gene sequence: CDR1 SEHNR, CDR2 FQNEAQ (reference sequence). This CDR3 is built from 13 residues. CDR3 sequence (DNA): TGTGCCAGCAGCTTAGTAGGGACTACTGAAGCTTTCTTT. It translates to CASSLVGTTEAFF.

This clone has only one observation. The chain is built from TRBV5-1 and TRBJ1-4; D is unclear. Germline V lookup: CDR1 SGHRS, CDR2 YFSETQ. The V and J ends lost 4 bases and 0 bases respectively, with 4 bases between them. The CDR3 spans 13 residues. The DNA for the CDR3 is TGCGCCAGCAGCCCGACAACTAATGAAAAACTGTTTTTT. It yields the protein CASSPTTNEKLFF.

V and J are TRBV5-1 and TRBJ2-5; D is perhaps TRBD1 (5 bases). Germline CDR1 reads SGHRS; CDR2 reads YFSETQ. The CDR3 has 14 amino acids. V was cut by 1 base and J by 4 bases, with 11 bases left in between. The CDR3 region has the DNA TGCGCCAGCAGCTTGAATCAGGGCAGAGAGACCCAGTACTTC. As protein: CASSLNQGRETQYF.

The rearrangement joins TRBV5-5 to TRBJ1-5; D ambiguous. This CDR3 is built from 13 residues. The V gene's germline CDR1 is SGHKS and CDR2 YYEKEE (reference sequence). V was cut by 4 bases and J by 1 base, with 6 bases left in between. The CDR3 DNA reads TGTGCCAGCAGCCTCAGGAGCAATCAGCCCCAGCATTTT. It codes for CASSLRSNQPQHF.

The chain joins TRBV11-2 to TRBJ2-1, with a possible D match to TRBD2 (6 bases). V lost 5 bases to trimming and J lost 9 bases, with 11 bases between them. CDR1 is SGHAT and CDR2 is FQNNGV in the germline V gene. The length of the CDR3 is 12 residues. The chain's CDR3 is CASSTGGGEQFF. The DNA of the CDR3 is TGTGCCAGCAGCACCGGGGGTGGTGAGCAGTTCTTC. Based on the CDR3 plus reference TRBV11-2 and TRBJ2-1, the full variable domain is EAGVAQSPRYKIIEKRQSVAFWCNPISGHATLYWYQQILGQGPKLLIQFQNNGVVDDSQLPKDRFSAERLKGVDSTLKIQPAKLEDSAVYLCASSTGGGEQFFGPGTRLTVL.

The rearrangement uses TRBV25-1 and TRBJ2-7; D is uncertain. The V gene's germline CDR1 is MGHDK and CDR2 SYGVNS. This CDR3 is built from 11 residues. The ends were cut back, 1 base at V and 7 bases at J, with 5 bases in the middle. Here the CDR3 reads CASSELEEQYF. The DNA of the CDR3 is TGTGCCAGCAGTGAATTAGAAGAGCAGTACTTC.

V gene TRBV18 combines with J gene TRBJ2-7; 10 bases map to TRBD2. Germline values: CDR1 KGHSH, CDR2 LQKENI. The CDR3 runs 15 residues. After removal of 3 bases from V and 1 base from J, the junction contained 3 bases not matched to a gene. The CDR3 sequence: CASSPSGGRSYEQYF. The CDR3, as DNA: TGTGCCAGCTCACCTAGCGGGGGGCGTTCCTACGAGCAGTACTTC.

The table lists this clone with a count of one. The sample has other DNA sequences that encode this CDR3 too. J is TRBJ2-7 and V is TRBV4-1; D is unclear. The CDR3 has 13 amino acids. Between the trimmed V and J ends, which lost 0 bases and 3 bases, there was a span of 6 bases. The germline CDR1 and CDR2 sequences are MGHRA and YSYEKL. CDR3 protein: CASSQDWGYEQYF. CDR3 DNA sequence: TGCGCCAGCAGCCAAGATTGGGGCTACGAGCAGTACTTC.

This clone has a single count. The gene calls are TRBV13 and TRBJ2-1, with 12 nucleotides matching TRBD2. CDR1 PRHDT and CDR2 FYEKMQ come from the germline V gene (reference sequence). Losses at the gene ends were 5 bases for V and 6 bases for J; bases not matched to a gene: 5. The CDR3 length is 15 residues. CDR3 in DNA: TGTGCCAGCAGCGTCCGGACTAGCGGGACCAATGAGCAGTTCTTC. Its translation is CASSVRTSGTNEQFF.

CDR3 sequence: CASSFRLAYEQYF. CDR3 nucleotides: TGTGCCAGCAGCTTCAGACTAGCTTACGAGCAGTACTTC. This chain connects TRBV13 to TRBJ2-7; 7 positions agree with TRBD2. Germline V gives CDR1 PRHDT, CDR2 FYEKMQ (reference sequence). The V gene end was trimmed by 3 bases and the J gene end by 4 bases; junction bases not matched to a gene: 3. This CDR3 is built from 13 residues.

Remarks on this clone: The junction shows a germline mismatch at one end, possibly a read error. The rearrangement links TRBV20-1 to TRBJ1-2; D remains unclear. The germline V gene encodes CDR1 DFQATT and CDR2 SNEGSKA (reference sequence). There are 9 residues in the CDR3. CDR3 amino acids: CSAKYGYTF. CDR3 bases: TGCAGTGCTAAATATGGCTACACCTTC.

V is TRBV29-1 and J is TRBJ1-2; D remains ambiguous. The CDR3 is 11 amino acids. Germline V CDR1 and CDR2: SQVTM, ANQGSEA. Between the trimmed V and J ends, which lost 4 bases and 3 bases, there was a span of 6 bases. DNA for the CDR3: TGCAGCGTTGGATCGGACTATGGCTACACCTTC. Its translation is CSVGSDYGYTF.

This chain uses TRBV9 with TRBJ2-5; no clear D. The CDR3 is 14 residues long. Per the germline V gene, CDR1 is SGDLS and CDR2 is YYNGEE. Trimming took 0 bases from V and 5 from J, leaving 11 bases between them. The CDR3 loop is CASSVGPARETQYF. As DNA, the CDR3 is TGTGCCAGCAGCGTAGGTCCAGCGCGGGAGACCCAGTACTTC.

This chain joins TRBV9 and TRBJ1-2, with D unclear. CDR1 is SGDLS, CDR2 YYNGEE, per germline. The CDR3 spans 16 residues. The V gene lost 1 base and the J gene lost 4 bases, with 17 bases spanning the gap. CDR3 bases: TGTGCCAGCAGCGTATCGCCCGTAATGGGATTCTATGGCTACACCTTC. Translation: CASSVSPVMGFYGYTF.

The rearrangement uses TRBV29-1 and TRBJ1-1; D gene ambiguous. V lost 3 bases and J 3 bases, leaving 5 bases between the germline ends. CDR1 SQVTM and CDR2 ANQGSEA come from the germline V gene. This CDR3 is 11 amino acids long. The CDR3 reads CSVEGDTEAFF. The CDR3, as DNA: TGCAGCGTTGAGGGAGACACTGAAGCTTTCTTT. The complete variable domain, with remaining parts taken from reference TRBV29-1 and TRBJ1-1, reads SAVISQKPSRDICQRGTSLTIQCQVDSQVTMMFWYRQQPGQSLTLIATANQGSEATYESGFVIDKFPISRPNLTFSTLTVSNMSPEDSSIYLCSVEGDTEAFFGQGTRLTVV.

This clone occurred once. V usage is TRBV20-1 and J usage is TRBJ1-2, with D uncertain. V lost 5 bases, J lost 0 bases, and 10 bases lay in between. The CDR3 has 13 amino acids. The germline CDR1 and CDR2 sequences are DFQATT and SNEGSKA (reference sequence). CDR3 DNA: TGCAGTGCTGGTGTCGGGACTAACTATGGCTACACCTTC. Translated, it gives CSAGVGTNYGYTF.

The chain has TRBV18 and TRBJ2-5; 7 bases agree with TRBD1. Trimming cost V 3 bases and J 1 base; bases outside gene matches: 5. Germline CDR1 is KGHSH and CDR2 is LQKENI. The CDR3 spans 15 residues. The CDR3 is CASSPVEGAQETQYF. DNA for the CDR3: TGTGCCAGCTCACCGGTAGAGGGGGCCCAAGAGACCCAGTACTTC.

The chain links TRBV7-2 to TRBJ1-1, with D perhaps TRBD1 (5 bases). This CDR3 is built from 14 residues. V lost 8 bases, J lost 6 bases, and 19 bases lay in between. The V gene's germline CDR1 is SGHTA and CDR2 FQGNSA. The CDR3 sequence: CASLRAGSLAEAFF. Here the CDR3 DNA reads TGTGCCAGCCTCCGGGCAGGGAGCCTGGCTGAAGCTTTCTTT. The full variable domain, its missing parts supplied by reference TRBV7-2 and TRBJ1-1, is GAGVSQSPSNKVTEKGKDVELRCDPISGHTALYWYRQSLGQGLEFLIYFQGNSAPDKSGLPSDRFSAERTGGSVSTLTIQRTQQEDSAVYLCASLRAGSLAEAFFGQGTRLTVV.

The gene calls are TRBV7-9 and TRBJ1-2; D is perhaps TRBD1 (6 bases). This CDR3 spans 15 amino acids. The germline CDR1 and CDR2 sequences are SEHNR and FQNEAQ (reference sequence). V lost 2 bases and J lost 7, with 17 bases in between. CDR3 loop: CASSLSGGHAGGYTF. The CDR3 DNA is TGTGCCAGCAGCTTATCGGGGGGCCACGCCGGTGGCTACACCTTC. The full variable domain, with the rest looked up from reference TRBV7-9 and TRBJ1-2, is DTGVSQNPRHKITKRGQNVTFRCDPISEHNRLYWYRQTLGQGPEFLTYFQNEAQLEKSRLLSDRFSAERPKGSFSTLEIQRTEQGDSAMYLCASSLSGGHAGGYTFGSGTRLTVV.

The rearrangement joins TRBV6-1 to TRBJ2-7; the D is unclear. V gave up 0 bases and J gave up 2 bases, with 14 bases separating them. The germline V gene encodes CDR1 MNHNS and CDR2 SASEGT. The CDR3 has 16 residues. The CDR3 sequence: CASSEAVRHSAYEQYF. CDR3 coding DNA: TGTGCCAGCAGTGAAGCCGTACGGCATTCCGCCTACGAGCAGTACTTC.